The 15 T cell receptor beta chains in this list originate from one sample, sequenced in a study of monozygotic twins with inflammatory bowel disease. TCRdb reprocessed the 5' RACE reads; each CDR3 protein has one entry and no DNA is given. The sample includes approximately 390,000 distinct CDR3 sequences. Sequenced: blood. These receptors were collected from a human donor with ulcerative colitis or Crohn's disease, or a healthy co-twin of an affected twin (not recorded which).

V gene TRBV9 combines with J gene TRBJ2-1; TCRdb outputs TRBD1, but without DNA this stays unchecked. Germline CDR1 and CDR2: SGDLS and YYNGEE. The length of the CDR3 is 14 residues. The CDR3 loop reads CASSFRDDYNEQFF.

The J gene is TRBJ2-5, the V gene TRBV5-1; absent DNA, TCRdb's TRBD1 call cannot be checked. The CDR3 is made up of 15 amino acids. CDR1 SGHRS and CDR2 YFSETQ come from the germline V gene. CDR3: CASSPLTGGRETQYF.

CDR3 in amino acids: CASSLTTLTTISKNNEQFF. The chain is built from TRBV11-2 and TRBJ2-1. Per germline, CDR1 SGHAT and CDR2 FQNNGV. The CDR3 totals 19 residues.

Here the CDR3 reads CASSFEGASNQPQHF. The rearrangement uses TRBV5-1 and TRBJ1-5; TCRdb indicates TRBD1, and absent DNA this call remains unverified. This CDR3 has 15 residues. In germline, CDR1 is SGHRS, CDR2 YFSETQ.

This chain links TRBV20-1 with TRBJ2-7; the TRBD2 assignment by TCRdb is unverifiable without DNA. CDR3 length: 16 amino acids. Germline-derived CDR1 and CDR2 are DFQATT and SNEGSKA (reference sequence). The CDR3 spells CSARTSAGVYPYEQYF.

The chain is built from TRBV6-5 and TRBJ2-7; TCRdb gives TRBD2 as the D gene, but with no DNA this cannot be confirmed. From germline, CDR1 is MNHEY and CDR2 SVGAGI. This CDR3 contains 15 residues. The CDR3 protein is CASSYRTSGDYEQYF.

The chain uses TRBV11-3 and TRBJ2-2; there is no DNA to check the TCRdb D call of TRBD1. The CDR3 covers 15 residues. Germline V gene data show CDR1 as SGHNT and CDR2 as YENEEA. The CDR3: CASSPGQGHTGELFF.

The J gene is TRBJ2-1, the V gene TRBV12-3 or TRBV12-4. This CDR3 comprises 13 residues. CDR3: CASSTHARLEQFF.

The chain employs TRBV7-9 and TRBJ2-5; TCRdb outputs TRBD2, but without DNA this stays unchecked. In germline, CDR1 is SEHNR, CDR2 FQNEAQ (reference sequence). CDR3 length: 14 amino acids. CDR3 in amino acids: CASNARGGAETQYF.

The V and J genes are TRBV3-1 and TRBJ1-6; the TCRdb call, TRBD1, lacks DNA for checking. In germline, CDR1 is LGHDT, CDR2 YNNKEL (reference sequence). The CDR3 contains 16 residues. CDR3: CASSHVPGLLGLPLHF. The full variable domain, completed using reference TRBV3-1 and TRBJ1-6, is DTAVSQTPKYLVTQMGNDKSIKCEQNLGHDTMYWYKQDSKKFLKIMFSYNNKELIINETVPNRFSPKSPDKAHLNLHINSLELGDSAVYFCASSHVPGLLGLPLHFGNGTRLTVT.

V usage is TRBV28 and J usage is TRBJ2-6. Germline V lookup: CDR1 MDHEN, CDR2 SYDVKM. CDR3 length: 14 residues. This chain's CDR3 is CAISKTAGANVLTF.

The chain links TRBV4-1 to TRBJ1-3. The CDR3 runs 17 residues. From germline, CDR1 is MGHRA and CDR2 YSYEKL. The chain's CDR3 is CASSQYTTVSSGNTIYF.

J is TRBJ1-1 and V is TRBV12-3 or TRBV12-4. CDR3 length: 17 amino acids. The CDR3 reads CASRHGNPGLQNTEAFF.

The chain's CDR3 is CASSPQRKAGYNEQFF. V and J are TRBV7-3 and TRBJ2-1; no DNA is available, so the TRBD2 call from TCRdb remains unchecked. The CDR3 loop spans 16 amino acids. Germline assignment: CDR1 SGHTA and CDR2 FQGTGA.

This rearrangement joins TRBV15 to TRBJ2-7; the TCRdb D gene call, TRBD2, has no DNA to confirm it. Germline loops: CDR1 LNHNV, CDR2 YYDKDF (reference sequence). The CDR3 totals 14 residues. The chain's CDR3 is CATSRRGSRDEQYF. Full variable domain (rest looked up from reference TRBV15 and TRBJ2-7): DAMVIQNPRYQVTQFGKPVTLSCSQTLNHNVMYWYQQKSSQAPKLLFHYYDKDFNNEADTPDNFQSRRPNTSFCFLDIRSPGLGDTAMYLCATSRRGSRDEQYFGPGTRLTVT.